This T cell receptor beta chain was captured in a study of cytomegalovirus exposure and HLA in healthy donors. Notes on the study in general: A cluster of highly shared sequence variants was likely a sequencing artifact. Reported results showed that the classifier diagnosed cytomegalovirus status with high specificity and sensitivity. DRB1 had the most TCR associations and HLA-C the fewest, a later analysis found, with rates varying by HLA locus. Most TCR beta V segments were productive about 90% or about 30% of the time in an earlier analysis.

Turning to this clone: Its antigen remains unknown.

This PCR relied on a set of 60 Vbeta primers and 13 Jbeta primers. Clones were read by immunoSEQ multiplex PCR, and TCRdb kept only the in-frame ones, dropping some. The table has 60,000 to 75,000 clones, around 74% seen once. The receptor's source is a woman aged 25 to 39 in good health and CMV-seropositive. The source material was PBMCs.

The CDR3 DNA is TGTGCCTGGAGTCTACAGGGGCCGGAGACCCAGTACTTC. As protein: CAWSLQGPETQYF. The rearrangement links TRBV30 to TRBJ2-5; TRBD1 matches 7 bases. Germline V gene data show CDR1 as GTSNPN and CDR2 as SVGIG (reference sequence). After removal of 2 bases from V and 5 bases from J, the junction contained 5 bases not matched to a gene. The CDR3 loop spans 13 amino acids. Filled out from reference TRBV30 and TRBJ2-5, the complete variable domain reads SQTIHQWPATLVQPVGSPLSLECTVEGTSNPNLYWYRQAAGRGLQLLFYSVGIGQISSEVPQNLSASRPQDRQFILSSKKLLLSDSGFYLCAWSLQGPETQYFGPGTRLLVL.